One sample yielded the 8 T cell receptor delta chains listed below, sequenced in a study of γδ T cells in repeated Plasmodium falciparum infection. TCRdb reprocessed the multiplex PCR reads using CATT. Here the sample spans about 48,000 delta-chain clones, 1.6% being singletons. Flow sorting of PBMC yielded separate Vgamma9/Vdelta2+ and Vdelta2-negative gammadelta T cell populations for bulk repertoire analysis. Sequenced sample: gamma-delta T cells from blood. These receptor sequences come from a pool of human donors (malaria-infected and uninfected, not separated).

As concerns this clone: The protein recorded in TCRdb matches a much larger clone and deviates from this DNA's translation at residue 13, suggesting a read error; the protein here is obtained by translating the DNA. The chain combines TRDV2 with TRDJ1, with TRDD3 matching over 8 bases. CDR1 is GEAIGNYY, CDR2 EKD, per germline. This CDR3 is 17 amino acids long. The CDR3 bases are TGTGCCTGTGACACGTTAGCCTGGGGGACCAACACCCATAAACTCATCTTT. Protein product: CACDTLAWGTNTHKLIF.

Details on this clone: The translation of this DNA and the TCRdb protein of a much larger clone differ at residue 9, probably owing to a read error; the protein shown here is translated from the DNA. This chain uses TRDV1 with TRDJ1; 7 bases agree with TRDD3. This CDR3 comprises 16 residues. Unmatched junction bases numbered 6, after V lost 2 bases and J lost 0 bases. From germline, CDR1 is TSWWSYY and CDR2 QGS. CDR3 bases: TGTGCTCTTGGGGAATTTGGGGGAGCCTACACCGATAAACTCATCTTT. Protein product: CALGEFGGAYTDKLIF.

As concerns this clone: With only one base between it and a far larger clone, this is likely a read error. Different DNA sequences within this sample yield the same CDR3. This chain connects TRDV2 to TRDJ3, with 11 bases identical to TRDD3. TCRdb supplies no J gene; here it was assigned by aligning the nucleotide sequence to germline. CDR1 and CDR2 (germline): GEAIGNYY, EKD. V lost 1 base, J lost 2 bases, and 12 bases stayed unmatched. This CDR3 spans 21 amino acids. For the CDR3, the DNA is TGTGCCTGTGACACGGCCCTATTGATTGGGGGATACGCCTGGGACACCCGACAGATGTTTTTC. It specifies CACDTALLIGGYAWDTRQMFF.

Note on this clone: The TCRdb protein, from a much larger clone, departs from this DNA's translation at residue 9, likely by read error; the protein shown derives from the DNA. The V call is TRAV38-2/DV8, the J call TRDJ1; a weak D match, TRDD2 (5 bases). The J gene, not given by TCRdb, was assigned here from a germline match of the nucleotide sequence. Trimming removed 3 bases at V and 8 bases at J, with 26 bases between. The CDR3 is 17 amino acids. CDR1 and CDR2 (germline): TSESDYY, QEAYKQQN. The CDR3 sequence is CAYRTPGLHTPLSKLIF. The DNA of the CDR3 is TGTGCTTATAGGACCCCAGGCCTTCATACCCCTCTATCGAAACTCATCTTT.

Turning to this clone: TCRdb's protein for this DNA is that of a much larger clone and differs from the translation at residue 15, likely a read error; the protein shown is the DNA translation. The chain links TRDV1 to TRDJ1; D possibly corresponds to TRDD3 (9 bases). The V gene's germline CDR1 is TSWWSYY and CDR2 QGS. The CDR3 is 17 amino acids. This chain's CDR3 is CALGEFLPNWGTDKRIF. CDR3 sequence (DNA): TGTGCTCTTGGGGAATTCCTTCCTAACTGGGGGACCGATAAACGCATCTTT.

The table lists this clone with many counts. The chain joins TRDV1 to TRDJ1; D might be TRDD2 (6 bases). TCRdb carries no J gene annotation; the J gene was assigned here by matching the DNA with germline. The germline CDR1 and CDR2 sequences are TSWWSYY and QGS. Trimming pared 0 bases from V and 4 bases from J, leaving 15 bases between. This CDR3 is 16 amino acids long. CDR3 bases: TGTGCTCTTGGGGAACTATGCTTCCTCGACGGCGATAAACTCATCTTT. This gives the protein CALGELCFLDGDKLIF.

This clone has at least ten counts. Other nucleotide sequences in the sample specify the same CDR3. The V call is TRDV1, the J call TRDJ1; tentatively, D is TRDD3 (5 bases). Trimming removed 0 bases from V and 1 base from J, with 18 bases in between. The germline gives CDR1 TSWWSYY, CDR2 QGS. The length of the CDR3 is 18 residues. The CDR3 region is CALGELAIPRGPTDKLIF. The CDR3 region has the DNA TGTGCTCTTGGGGAACTAGCTATCCCCCGGGGACCCACCGATAAACTCATCTTT.

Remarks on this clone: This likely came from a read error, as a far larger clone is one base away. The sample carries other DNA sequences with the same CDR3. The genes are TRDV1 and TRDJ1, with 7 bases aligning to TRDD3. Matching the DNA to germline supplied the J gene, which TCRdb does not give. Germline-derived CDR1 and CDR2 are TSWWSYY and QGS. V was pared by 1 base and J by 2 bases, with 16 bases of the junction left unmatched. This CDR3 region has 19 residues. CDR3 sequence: CALGEHYVSGDIDTDKLIF. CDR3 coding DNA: TGTGCTCTTGGGGAACATTACGTCTCAGGGGATATTGATACCGATAAACTCATCTTT.